This T cell receptor beta chain was documented in a study of OX40 agonist ivuxolimab in advanced cancers. Whole-study context: Those enrolled were 70% to 85% male, with a mean age of about 66 years and ages from roughly 20 to 90. General study results and limits: Compared with CD4+, CD8+ T cells on average had more expanded clones.

Of note for this clone: Its antigen remains unknown.

It was autoimmune disease history or systemic immunosuppression that excluded patients. This CDR3 spans 15 amino acids. V was shortened by 0 bases and J by 8 bases, with 16 bases between the two germline ends. Looked up from germline, CDR1 is GTSNPN and CDR2 is SVGIG (reference sequence). Using immunoSEQ multiplex PCR, the repertoire was profiled, and TCRdb retains in-frame clones only, with some absent. The sample contains under 85,000 clones, less than 90% of which appear only once. The rearrangement links TRBV30 to TRBJ1-4; a weak D match, TRBD1 (5 bases). This sequence originates from an adult with an advanced solid tumor such as melanoma, head and neck, liver or kidney cancer. Sequenced here: CD4+ or CD8+ T cells sorted from blood, sampled in a trial of the OX40 agonist ivuxolimab. In nucleotides, the CDR3 is TGTGCCTGGAGTGTACGGAAGGGGATTGGCGAAAAACTGTTTTTT. This sequence encodes CAWSVRKGIGEKLFF.